This entry features one T cell receptor beta chain sequence. What it binds is not known. Between the trimmed V and J ends, which lost 3 bases and 2 bases, there was a span of 8 bases. Germline values: CDR1 LNHDA, CDR2 SQIVND (reference sequence). This CDR3 has 13 amino acids. These data originate in a study of T cell responses to AZD1222 COVID-19 vaccine. Turning to the study itself: Whether given at about 4 or about 12 weeks, second doses were pooled. Notes on the study in general: Only after the peak T cell response were repertoires sampled. Vaccine-associated CD4 TCRs spanned spike, dominant at 160-218 and 743-854.

The protocol was immunoSEQ multiplex PCR, while the TCRdb copy is restricted to in-frame clones and leaves out a portion. The sample yields 85,000 to 110,000 clones, around 92% seen once. The sequences come from peripheral blood, collected on day 0 of AZD1222 vaccination. The sequence came from an adult in good health. The chain joins TRBV19 to TRBJ2-7; the D gene could be TRBD1 or TRBD2 (5 bases each). The CDR3 bases are TGTGCCAGTAGTATGGGGGTCCCCTACGAGCAGTACTTC. It specifies CASSMGVPYEQYF.